What follows are 12 T cell receptor beta chains derived from one specimen sequenced in a study of cytomegalovirus exposure and HLA in healthy donors. Amplification used 60 Vbeta primers and 13 Jbeta primers. Assay: immunoSEQ multiplex PCR; the TCRdb copy retains only in-frame clones and omits some. The sample has tens of thousands of clones, around 82% seen once; the top ten hold about 2%. The sample taken for sequencing was PBMCs. These receptors originate from a man in his late teens or twenties in good health and CMV-seronegative.

This clone was detected a few times. The chain joins TRBV19 to TRBJ2-3; 8 bases align to TRBD2. CDR3 length: 15 residues. The germline gives CDR1 LNHDA, CDR2 SQIVND (reference sequence). Trimming at V came to 6 bases and at J to 5 bases, leaving 10 bases not matched to a gene. CDR3 loop: CASSPGLGAGDTQYF. The CDR3 DNA reads TGTGCCAGTAGCCCGGGACTAGGCGCTGGAGATACGCAGTATTTT.

This clone has just a few counts. The chain recombines TRBV28 with TRBJ1-1; 10 nucleotides agree with TRBD1. After removal of 5 bases from V and 5 bases from J, the junction contained 8 bases not matched to a gene. Germline CDR1 is MDHEN and CDR2 is SYDVKM. CDR3 length: 15 residues. In DNA, the CDR3 is TGTGCCAGCAGTGGGGGTGACAGGGGGCGTACTGAAGCTTTCTTT. Translated: CASSGGDRGRTEAFF.

The V call is TRBV11-3, the J call TRBJ1-1; D possibly corresponds to TRBD1 (6 bases). This CDR3 region has 13 residues. The germline gives CDR1 SGHNT, CDR2 YENEEA. The V end was cut by 4 bases, the J end by 5 bases, with 11 bases between. The CDR3 spells CASSSEGGTEAFF. The DNA of the CDR3 is TGTGCCAGCAGCTCCGAGGGGGGGACTGAAGCTTTCTTT.

The V call is TRBV27, the J call TRBJ2-1; TRBD2 aligns across 8 bases. Germline assignment: CDR1 MNHEY and CDR2 SMNVEV (reference sequence). J gave up 8 bases and V 0 bases, and 6 bases lay outside the gene matches. This CDR3 region has 15 residues. CDR3 sequence reads: CASSLSPAGAHEQFF. The CDR3 DNA reads TGTGCCAGCAGTTTATCTCCAGCGGGAGCCCATGAGCAGTTCTTC.

The rearrangement uses TRBV9 and TRBJ2-2; perhaps TRBD2 as D (5 bases). Germline V gene lookup returns CDR1 SGDLS and CDR2 YYNGEE. The V end lost 0 bases, the J end lost 2 bases, and 11 bases lay between the germline ends. The CDR3 sequence is 16 residues long. CDR3 loop: CASSVALPGNTGELFF. CDR3 DNA sequence: TGTGCCAGCAGCGTAGCTTTGCCGGGAAACACCGGGGAGCTGTTTTTT.

The V gene is TRBV28, the J gene TRBJ2-2; 7 bases map to TRBD2. V trimming: 3 bases; J trimming: 0 bases; junction bases outside the gene matches: 1. In germline, CDR1 is MDHEN, CDR2 SYDVKM. CDR3 size: 15 residues. The CDR3 sequence is CASSFAGANTGELFF. The CDR3 DNA reads TGTGCCAGCAGTTTTGCGGGAGCGAACACCGGGGAGCTGTTTTTT.

V is TRBV10-3 and J is TRBJ2-1; TRBD2 aligns across 8 bases. CDR3 length: 14 amino acids. Germline-derived CDR1 and CDR2 are ENHRY and SYGVKD. The J segment lost 6 bases and the V segment lost 6 bases, leaving 7 bases of the junction unmatched. The CDR3 protein is CAIRESGSGNEQFF. The CDR3 nucleotides read TGTGCCATCAGGGAGAGCGGGAGTGGCAATGAGCAGTTCTTC.

This clone was counted a single time. The chain has TRBV6-5 and TRBJ1-2; 8 bases are shared with TRBD1. CDR3 size: 13 residues. Per germline, CDR1 MNHEY and CDR2 SVGAGI. V lost 5 bases to trimming and J lost 8 bases; unmatched junction nucleotides: 7. CDR3 in amino acids: CASSTTGGSGYTF. CDR3 bases: TGTGCCAGCAGTACCACAGGGGGGAGCGGCTACACCTTC.

The count of this clone is one. The V gene is TRBV5-1, the J gene TRBJ2-5, with 7 bases identical to TRBD1. V was pared by 6 bases and J by 2 bases, with 1 base of the junction left unmatched. Germline V lookup: CDR1 SGHRS, CDR2 YFSETQ. The CDR3 is 12 residues long. CDR3 sequence: CASTTGQETQYF. CDR3 coding DNA: TGCGCCAGCACGACAGGGCAAGAGACCCAGTACTTC. Supplemented by reference TRBV5-1 and TRBJ2-5, the full variable domain reads KAGVTQTPRYLIKTRGQQVTLSCSPISGHRSVSWYQQTPGQGLQFLFEYFSETQRNKGNFPGRFSGRQFSNSRSEMNVSTLELGDSALYLCASTTGQETQYFGPGTRLLVL.

The chain has TRBV6-1 and TRBJ1-3, with D hard to call. The germline V and J ends were trimmed by 1 base and 2 bases, with 12 bases remaining between them. Germline V gene sequence: CDR1 MNHNS, CDR2 SASEGT. The CDR3 has 16 residues. The CDR3 DNA is TGTGCCAGCAGTGAAGGGGCAGTAATTACTGGAAACACCATATATTTT. Encoded protein: CASSEGAVITGNTIYF.

The chain employs TRBV19 and TRBJ1-3, with a tentative D call TRBD1 (5 bases). CDR3 length: 14 residues. The germline CDR1 and CDR2 sequences are LNHDA and SQIVND (reference sequence). V gave up 6 bases and J gave up 2 bases, with 11 bases separating them. In nucleotides, the CDR3 is TGTGCCAGTAGGGGATCAGGGACTGGAAACACCATATATTTT. It encodes CASRGSGTGNTIYF.

This clone was seen a few times. The chain combines TRBV29-1 with TRBJ1-1; D is ambiguous. The germline V gene has CDR1 SQVTM and CDR2 ANQGSEA. The length of the CDR3 is 11 residues. Trimming left V 4 bases short and J 8 bases short, with 11 bases between. CDR3 nucleotide sequence: TGCAGCGTTGTCCCCGGGAGAGAAGCTTTCTTT. Protein product: CSVVPGREAFF.